Listed here are 20 T cell receptor beta chains from one sample, sequenced in a study of blood T cell repertoires in COVID-19. Sequenced by immunoSEQ multiplex PCR; TCRdb stores in-frame clones only, minus some. The data contain roughly 340,000 clones, around nine tenths of them singletons. Source material: peripheral blood. The receptors shown here come from a young woman who had recovered from COVID-19.

The rearrangement uses TRBV30 and TRBJ2-3; 7 bases match TRBD2. The CDR3 totals 16 residues. The V and J ends lost 2 bases and 2 bases, in that order; junction bases with no gene match: 10. Germline V gene sequence: CDR1 GTSNPN, CDR2 SVGIG (reference sequence). The CDR3 sequence: CAWSRMLAADTDTQYF. The CDR3 coding sequence is TGTGCCTGGAGTAGAATGCTAGCGGCCGACACAGATACGCAGTATTTT.

This clone was detected only once. V gene TRBV10-3 combines with J gene TRBJ2-1; 8 positions match TRBD2. The CDR3 is 14 amino acids. Germline V gene sequence: CDR1 ENHRY, CDR2 SYGVKD. J lost 5 bases, V lost 10 bases, and 10 bases had no gene match. CDR3 bases: TGTGCCACCGCTGGGGCGGGAGGCAACAATGAGCAGTTCTTC. Protein: CATAGAGGNNEQFF.

The gene calls are TRBV7-8 and TRBJ1-1; TRBD1 is a possible D gene (5 bases). The CDR3 sequence is 16 residues long. Germline assignment: CDR1 SGHVS and CDR2 FQNEAQ. V was shortened by 6 bases and J by 5 bases, with 22 bases between the two germline ends. CDR3 in amino acids: CASRPFRGGLGTEAFF. For the CDR3, the DNA is TGTGCCAGCAGACCCTTCCGGGGGGGTTTGGGAACTGAAGCTTTCTTT.

The rearrangement links TRBV4-3 to TRBJ1-3, with 9 bases aligning to TRBD1. J gave up 3 bases and V 1 base, and 10 bases lay outside the gene matches. Germline values: CDR1 LGHNA, CDR2 YSLEER. The CDR3 covers 18 residues. The CDR3 DNA reads as TGCGCCAGCAGCCAAGTTTTTGCCGGACAGGGGTTTGGAAACACCATATATTTT. Residues: CASSQVFAGQGFGNTIYF.

The chain is built from TRBV6-1 and TRBJ1-1; TRBD1 aligns across 8 bases. CDR1 MNHNS and CDR2 SASEGT come from the germline V gene. The CDR3 sequence is 16 residues long. V was clipped by 3 bases and J by 4 bases; unmatched bases: 10. CDR3 region: CASSERTGPEGTEAFF. The CDR3 DNA follows: TGTGCCAGCAGTGAGAGGACAGGGCCTGAGGGCACTGAAGCTTTCTTT.

The V call is TRBV2, the J call TRBJ2-5; TRBD2 is a possible D gene (5 bases). The CDR3 has 13 residues. CDR1 is SNHLY, CDR2 FYNNEI, per germline. Trimming took 5 bases from V and 4 from J, leaving 11 bases between them. In DNA, the CDR3 is TGTGCCAGCAGTTTGGGAGACCCAGAGACCCAGTACTTC. Its translation is CASSLGDPETQYF.

V usage is TRBV7-9 and J usage is TRBJ1-5, with 10 bases that match TRBD1. The germline gives CDR1 SEHNR, CDR2 FQNEAQ (reference sequence). V lost 0 bases, J lost 5 bases, and 7 bases stayed unmatched. CDR3 length: 17 residues. The CDR3 coding sequence is TGTGCCAGCAGCTTAGCGTCAGGACAGGGGGTGGATCAGCCCCAGCATTTT. Translating it yields CASSLASGQGVDQPQHF.

The rearrangement uses TRBV3-1 (or the pseudogene TRBV3-2) and TRBJ1-6, with D tentatively TRBD1 (5 bases). Germline lookup yields CDR1 LGHDT and CDR2 YNNKEL (reference sequence). Trimming pared 3 bases from V and 1 base from J, leaving 7 bases between. The CDR3 runs 15 residues. DNA for the CDR3: TGTGCCAGCAGCCAGAGACAGTCCTATAATTCACCCCTCCACTTT. This codes for CASSQRQSYNSPLHF.

The rearrangement links TRBV7-9 to TRBJ1-1, with D uncertain. The V and J ends lost 5 bases and 0 bases respectively, with 7 bases between them. CDR1 SEHNR and CDR2 FQNEAQ come from the germline V gene (reference sequence). The CDR3 contains 13 residues. CDR3 sequence (DNA): TGTGCCAGCAGCGCCGGGTTGAACACTGAAGCTTTCTTT. It codes for CASSAGLNTEAFF.

The rearrangement uses TRBV7-2 and TRBJ2-3, with 7 bases aligning to TRBD2. From germline, CDR1 is SGHTA and CDR2 FQGNSA. This CDR3 comprises 15 residues. Germline trimming cut 4 bases from V and 4 bases from J; bases unmatched to any gene: 8. The CDR3 reads CASSWGGGAADTQYF. CDR3 nucleotide sequence: TGTGCCAGCAGCTGGGGGGGAGGGGCAGCAGATACGCAGTATTTT.

The chain combines TRBV6-2 or TRBV6-3 with TRBJ1-1; a possible D gene is TRBD1 (6 bases). The germline V gene encodes CDR1 MNHEY and CDR2 SVGEGT. V lost 2 bases to trimming and J lost 14 bases, with 12 bases between them. There are 11 residues in the CDR3. For the CDR3, the DNA is TGTGCCAGCAGTTACGGGACAAGGCGGTTCTTT. This sequence encodes CASSYGTRRFF.

V gene TRBV6-2 or TRBV6-3 combines with J gene TRBJ1-5, with TRBD1 matching 7 bases. Germline V gene lookup returns CDR1 MNHEY and CDR2 SVGEGT. Trimming took 2 bases from V and 6 from J; bases not matched to a gene: 4. CDR3 length: 14 amino acids. The CDR3 region is CASSYEQGSQPQHF. The DNA of the CDR3 is TGTGCCAGCAGTTACGAACAGGGGAGTCAGCCCCAGCATTTT.

The CDR3 DNA sequence: TGTGCCTGGAGTGTTCGGGACTCCGGCTACACCTTC. It is translated as CAWSVRDSGYTF. This chain links TRBV30 with TRBJ1-2; possibly TRBD1 for D (5 bases). CDR3 length: 12 amino acids. CDR1 is GTSNPN, CDR2 SVGIG, per germline (reference sequence). V lost 0 bases to trimming and J lost 8 bases, with 10 bases between them. The variable domain in full, completed from reference TRBV30 and TRBJ1-2, reads SQTIHQWPATLVQPVGSPLSLECTVEGTSNPNLYWYRQAAGRGLQLLFYSVGIGQISSEVPQNLSASRPQDRQFILSSKKLLLSDSGFYLCAWSVRDSGYTFGSGTRLTVV.

The gene calls are TRBV7-2 and TRBJ1-1; possible D gene TRBD1, 6 bases. CDR1 and CDR2 from the germline V gene are SGHTA and FQGNSA. V lost 5 bases, J lost 5 bases, and 15 bases lay in between. The CDR3 totals 14 residues. The CDR3 region has the DNA TGTGCCAGCAGCCACTACAGGGTTTGGACTGAAGCTTTCTTT. This gives the protein CASSHYRVWTEAFF.

J is TRBJ2-3 and V is TRBV19, with TRBD2 matching over 7 bases. The CDR3 is 13 residues long. In germline, CDR1 is LNHDA, CDR2 SQIVND (reference sequence). J lost 4 bases, V lost 5 bases, and 3 bases had no gene match. The CDR3 DNA follows: TGTGCCAGTAGTCGGACTAGATCAGATACGCAGTATTTT. Protein sequence: CASSRTRSDTQYF.

The chain links TRBV19 to TRBJ1-5; 10 bases agree with TRBD1. This CDR3 contains 15 residues. V lost 1 base, J lost 6 bases, and 3 bases stayed unmatched. Germline lookup yields CDR1 LNHDA and CDR2 SQIVND (reference sequence). This CDR3 reads CASSIGQGASQPQHF. The DNA for the CDR3 is TGTGCCAGTAGTATAGGACAGGGGGCGAGTCAGCCCCAGCATTTT. Full variable domain (rest looked up from reference TRBV19 and TRBJ1-5): DGGITQSPKYLFRKEGQNVTLSCEQNLNHDAMYWYRQDPGQGLRLIYYSQIVNDFQKGDIAEGYSVSREKKESFPLTVTSAQKNPTAFYLCASSIGQGASQPQHFGDGTRLSIL.

J is TRBJ2-3 and V is TRBV11-3, with 16 bases lining up with TRBD2. The CDR3 is 19 residues long. The germline V gene encodes CDR1 SGHNT and CDR2 YENEEA. The V segment lost 0 bases and the J segment 2 bases; nucleotides outside the gene matches: 5. CDR3 loop: CASSLDPGLAGGPTDTQYF. For the CDR3, the DNA is TGTGCCAGCAGCTTAGATCCGGGACTAGCGGGAGGGCCCACAGATACGCAGTATTTT. The variable domain in full, completed from reference TRBV11-3 and TRBJ2-3, reads EAGVVQSPRYKIIEKKQPVAFWCNPISGHNTLYWYLQNLGQGPELLIRYENEEAVDDSQLPKDRFSAERLKGVDSTLKIQPAELGDSAVYLCASSLDPGLAGGPTDTQYFGPGTRLTVL.

The chain is built from TRBV29-1 and TRBJ1-1, with D hard to call. Deletions cut 4 bases from V and 0 bases from J, with 3 bases between. Germline V lookup: CDR1 SQVTM, CDR2 ANQGSEA. CDR3 size: 11 residues. CDR3 in DNA: TGCAGCGTTGTAATGAACACTGAAGCTTTCTTT. It is translated as CSVVMNTEAFF.

CDR3 region: CASSRTENTEAFF. The CDR3 DNA is TGTGCCAGCTCACGGACAGAGAACACTGAAGCTTTCTTT. The V call is TRBV18, the J call TRBJ1-1, with a possible D match to TRBD1 (6 bases). In germline, CDR1 is KGHSH, CDR2 LQKENI. Trimming took 4 bases from V and 1 from J, leaving 7 bases between them. There are 13 residues in the CDR3. The variable domain in full, with the rest retrieved from reference TRBV18 and TRBJ1-1, is NAGVMQNPRHLVRRRGQEARLRCSPMKGHSHVYWYRQLPEEGLKFMVYLQKENIIDESGMPKERFSAEFPKEGPSILRIQQVVRGDSAAYFCASSRTENTEAFFGQGTRLTVV.

The rearrangement links TRBV6-5 to TRBJ1-2; D ambiguous. Trimming took off 7 bases at V and 7 bases at J, with 16 bases between the two ends. CDR3 length: 13 residues. Germline values: CDR1 MNHEY, CDR2 SVGAGI. The CDR3 DNA reads TGTGCCAGCAAAAGAGCGAGGTCCAGTGGCTACACCTTC. It yields the protein CASKRARSSGYTF.